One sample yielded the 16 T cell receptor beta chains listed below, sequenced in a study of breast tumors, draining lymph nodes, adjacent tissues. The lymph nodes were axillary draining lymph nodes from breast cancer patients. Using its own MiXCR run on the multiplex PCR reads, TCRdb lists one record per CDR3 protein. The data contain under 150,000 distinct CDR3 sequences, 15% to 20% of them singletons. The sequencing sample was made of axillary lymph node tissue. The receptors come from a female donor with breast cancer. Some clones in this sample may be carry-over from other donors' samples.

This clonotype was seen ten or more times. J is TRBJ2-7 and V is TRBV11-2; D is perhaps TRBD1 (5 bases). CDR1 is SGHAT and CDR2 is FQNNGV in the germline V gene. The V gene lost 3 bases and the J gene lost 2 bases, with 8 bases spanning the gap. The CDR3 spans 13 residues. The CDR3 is CASSFKGTYEQYF. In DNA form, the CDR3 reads TGTGCCAGCAGCTTTAAGGGGACCTACGAGCAGTACTTC.

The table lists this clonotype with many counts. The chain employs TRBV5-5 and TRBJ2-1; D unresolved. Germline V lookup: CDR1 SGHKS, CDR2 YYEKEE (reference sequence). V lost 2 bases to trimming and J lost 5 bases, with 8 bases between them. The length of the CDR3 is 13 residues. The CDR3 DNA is TGTGCCAGCAGCTTCGGTTTAGACAATGAGCAGTTCTTC. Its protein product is CASSFGLDNEQFF.

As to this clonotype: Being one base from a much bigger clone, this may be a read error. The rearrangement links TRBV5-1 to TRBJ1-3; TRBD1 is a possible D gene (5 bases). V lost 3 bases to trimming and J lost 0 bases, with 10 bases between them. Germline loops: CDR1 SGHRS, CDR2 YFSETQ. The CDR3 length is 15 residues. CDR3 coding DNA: TGCGCCAGCAGCTGGGGACTTCCCTCTGGAAACACCATATATTTT. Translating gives CASSWGLPSGNTIYF. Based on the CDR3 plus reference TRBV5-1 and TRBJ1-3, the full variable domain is KAGVTQTPRYLIKTRGQQVTLSCSPISGHRSVSWYQQTPGQGLQFLFEYFSETQRNKGNFPGRFSGRQFSNSRSEMNVSTLELGDSALYLCASSWGLPSGNTIYFGEGSWLTVV.

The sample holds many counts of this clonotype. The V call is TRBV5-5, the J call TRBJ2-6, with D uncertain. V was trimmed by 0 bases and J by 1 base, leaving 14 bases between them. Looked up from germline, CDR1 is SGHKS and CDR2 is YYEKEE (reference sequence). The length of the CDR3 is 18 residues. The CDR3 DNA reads TGTGCCAGCAGCTTGGATCGCGCCCGAATATCTGGGGCCAACGTCCTGACTTTC. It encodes CASSLDRARISGANVLTF. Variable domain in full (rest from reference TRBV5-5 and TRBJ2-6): DAGVTQSPTHLIKTRGQQVTLRCSPISGHKSVSWYQQVLGQGPQFIFQYYEKEERGRGNFPDRFSARQFPNYSSELNVNALLLGDSALYLCASSLDRARISGANVLTFGAGSRLTVL.

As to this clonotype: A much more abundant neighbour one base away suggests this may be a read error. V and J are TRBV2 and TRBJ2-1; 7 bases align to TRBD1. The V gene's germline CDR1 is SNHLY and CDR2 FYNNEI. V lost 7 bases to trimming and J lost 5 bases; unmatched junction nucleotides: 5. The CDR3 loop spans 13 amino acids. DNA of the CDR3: TGTGCCAGCAAGGGGGCAGCGAACAATGAGCAGTTCTTC. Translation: CASKGAANNEQFF.

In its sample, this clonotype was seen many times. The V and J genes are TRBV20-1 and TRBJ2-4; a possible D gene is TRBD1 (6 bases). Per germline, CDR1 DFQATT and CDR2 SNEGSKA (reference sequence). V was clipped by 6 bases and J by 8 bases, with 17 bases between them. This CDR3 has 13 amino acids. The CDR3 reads CSATLDAGDIQYF. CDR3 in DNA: TGCAGTGCAACGTTAGACGCAGGGGACATTCAGTACTTC.

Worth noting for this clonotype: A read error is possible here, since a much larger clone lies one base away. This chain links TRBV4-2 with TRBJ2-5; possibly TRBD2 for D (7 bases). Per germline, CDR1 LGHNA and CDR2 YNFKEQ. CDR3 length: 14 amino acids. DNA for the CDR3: TGTGCCAGCAGCCCAAGGGGGGGGGCTGAGACCCAGTGCTTC. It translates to CASSPRGGAETQCF.

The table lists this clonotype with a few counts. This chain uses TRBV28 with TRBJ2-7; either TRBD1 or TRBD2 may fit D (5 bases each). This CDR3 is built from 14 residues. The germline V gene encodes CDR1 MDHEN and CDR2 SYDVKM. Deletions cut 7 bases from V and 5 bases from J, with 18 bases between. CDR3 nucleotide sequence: TGTGCCAGCATGGGACCCTTCCCGGCGGACGAGCAGTACTTC. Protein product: CASMGPFPADEQYF.

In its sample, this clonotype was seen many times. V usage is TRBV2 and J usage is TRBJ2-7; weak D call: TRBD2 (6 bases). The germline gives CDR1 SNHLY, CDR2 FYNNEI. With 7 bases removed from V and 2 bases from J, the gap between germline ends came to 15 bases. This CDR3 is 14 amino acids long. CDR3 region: CASMKAAGPYEQYF. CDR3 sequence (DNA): TGTGCCAGCATGAAGGCGGCGGGGCCCTACGAGCAGTACTTC.

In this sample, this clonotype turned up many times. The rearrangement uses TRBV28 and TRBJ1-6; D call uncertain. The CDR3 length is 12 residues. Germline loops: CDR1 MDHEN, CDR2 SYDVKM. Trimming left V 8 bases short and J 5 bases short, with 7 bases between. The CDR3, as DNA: TGTGCCAGCGACCGTAATAATTCACCCCTCCACTTT. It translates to CASDRNNSPLHF. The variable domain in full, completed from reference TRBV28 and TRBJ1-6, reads DVKVTQSSRYLVKRTGEKVFLECVQDMDHENMFWYRQDPGLGLRLIYFSYDVKMKEKGDIPEGYSVSREKKERFSLILESASTNQTSMYLCASDRNNSPLHFGNGTRLTVT.

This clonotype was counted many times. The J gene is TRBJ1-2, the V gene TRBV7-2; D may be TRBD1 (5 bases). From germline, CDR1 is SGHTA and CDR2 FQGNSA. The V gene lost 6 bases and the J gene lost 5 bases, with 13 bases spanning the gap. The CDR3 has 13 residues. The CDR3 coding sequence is TGTGCCAGCAGGTGGATCCAGGGATATGGCTACACCTTC. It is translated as CASRWIQGYGYTF. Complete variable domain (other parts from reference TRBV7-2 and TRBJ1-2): GAGVSQSPSNKVTEKGKDVELRCDPISGHTALYWYRQSLGQGLEFLIYFQGNSAPDKSGLPSDRFSAERTGGSVSTLTIQRTQQEDSAVYLCASRWIQGYGYTFGSGTRLTVV.

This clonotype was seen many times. In DNA, the CDR3 is TGTGCCACCAGTGACTCAGGGGCGCTACTGAACACCGGGGAGCTGTTTTTT. Translated, it gives CATSDSGALLNTGELFF. The rearrangement uses TRBV24-1 and TRBJ2-2; a possible D gene is TRBD1 (6 bases). Deletions cut 4 bases from V and 1 base from J, with 15 bases between. Germline lookup yields CDR1 KGHDR and CDR2 SFDVKD. This CDR3 has 17 amino acids.

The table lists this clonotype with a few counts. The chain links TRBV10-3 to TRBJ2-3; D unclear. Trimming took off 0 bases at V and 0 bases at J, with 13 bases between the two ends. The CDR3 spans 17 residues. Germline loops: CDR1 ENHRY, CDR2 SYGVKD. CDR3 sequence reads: CAISESKTQRSTDTQYF. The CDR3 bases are TGTGCCATCAGTGAGTCGAAAACCCAACGTAGCACAGATACGCAGTATTTT.

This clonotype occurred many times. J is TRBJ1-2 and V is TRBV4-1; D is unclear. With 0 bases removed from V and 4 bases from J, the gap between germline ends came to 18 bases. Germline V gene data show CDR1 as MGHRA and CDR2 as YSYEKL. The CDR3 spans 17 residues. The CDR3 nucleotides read TGCGCCAGCAGCCAAGATCTGGGCTTCGTAGGCTCCTATGGCTACACCTTC. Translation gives CASSQDLGFVGSYGYTF.

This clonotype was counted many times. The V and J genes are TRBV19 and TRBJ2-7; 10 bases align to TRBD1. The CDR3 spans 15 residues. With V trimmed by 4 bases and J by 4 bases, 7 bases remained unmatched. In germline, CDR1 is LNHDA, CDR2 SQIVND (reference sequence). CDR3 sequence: CASSTPGTGDYEQYF. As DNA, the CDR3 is TGTGCCAGTAGTACCCCCGGGACAGGGGATTACGAGCAGTACTTC.

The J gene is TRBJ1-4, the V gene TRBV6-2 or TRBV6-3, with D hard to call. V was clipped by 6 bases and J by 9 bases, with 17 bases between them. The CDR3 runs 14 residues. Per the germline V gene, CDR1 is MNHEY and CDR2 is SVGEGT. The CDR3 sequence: CASRVDREAKKLFF. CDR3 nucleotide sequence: TGTGCCAGCAGGGTGGACCGGGAAGCGAAAAAACTGTTTTTT.